This T cell receptor (beta chain) is from a study of cytotoxic CD8 clonotypes in ibrutinib-treated CLL. Study information: Within the patient group, eleven to twelve were relapsed/refractory and around 15 treatment-naive, and around 17 were IGHV unmutated. Partial responses totalled approximately 25 and complete responses 2; after median roughly 71 months, about 14 remained remitted and approximately twelve progressed.

With respect to this clone: Its antigen remains unknown.

Study-wide findings and caveats: Baseline clonality exceeded age-matched healthy donors and tracked circulating CD8+ T-cell counts.

Deep sequencing aimed at 1 in 200,000 to 1 in 1 million T cells' resolution. Assay: immunoSEQ multiplex PCR; the TCRdb copy retains only in-frame clones and omits some. The sample lists around 300,000 clones, 80% occurring once. From germline, CDR1 is PRHDT and CDR2 FYEKMQ (reference sequence). Trimming pared 7 bases from V and 2 bases from J, leaving 8 bases between. The CDR3 extends over 12 amino acids. The chain recombines TRBV13 with TRBJ1-1; D remains ambiguous. This receptor was taken from a human donor with chronic lymphocytic leukemia. The source was PBMCs, collected before ibrutinib treatment. The CDR3: CASNHGNTEAFF. In nucleotides, the CDR3 is TGTGCCAGCAACCACGGAAACACTGAAGCTTTCTTT.